This T cell receptor beta chain was recorded in a study of shared T cell receptors in the human thymus. The germline V and J ends were trimmed by 6 bases and 6 bases, with 9 bases remaining between them. This CDR3 has 13 residues. Germline V gives CDR1 LNHDA, CDR2 SQIVND (reference sequence). TCRdb keeps only in-frame clones here, not all; method: immunoSEQ multiplex PCR. The repertoire has hundreds of thousands of clones, approximately 85% of them found once; the top ten carry about 0.0098%. The sample was also reused in another study, on human thymus T cells. That source reports: Immunologically healthy infants in Finland undergoing congenital heart defect surgery were the donors. In corrective heart surgery, resections were taken, and these provided the thymus tissue. Thymic and blood repertoires seemed to show skewed V and J gene use. Related studies noted strongly shared thymic repertoires across unrelated people.

The TCR originated in a girl in the first two years of life with a congenital heart defect. This rearrangement joins TRBV19 to TRBJ1-6; no firm D call. Sequences were obtained from thymocytes. CDR3 coding DNA: TGTGCCAGTAGCAAGAACAGTAATTCACCCCTCCACTTT. As protein: CASSKNSNSPLHF.